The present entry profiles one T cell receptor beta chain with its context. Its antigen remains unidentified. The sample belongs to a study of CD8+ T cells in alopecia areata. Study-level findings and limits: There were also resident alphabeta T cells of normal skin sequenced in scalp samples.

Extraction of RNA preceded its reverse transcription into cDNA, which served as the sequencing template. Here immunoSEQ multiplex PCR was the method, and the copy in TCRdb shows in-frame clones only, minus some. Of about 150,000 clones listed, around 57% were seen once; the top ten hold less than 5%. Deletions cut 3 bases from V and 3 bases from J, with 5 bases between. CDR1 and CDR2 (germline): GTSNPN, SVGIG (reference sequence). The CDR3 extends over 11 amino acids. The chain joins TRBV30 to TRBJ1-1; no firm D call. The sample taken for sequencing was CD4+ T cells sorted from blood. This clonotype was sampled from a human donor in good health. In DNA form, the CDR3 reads TGTGCCTGGAGGGTGGACACTGAAGCTTTCTTT. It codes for CAWRVDTEAFF.